Listed below are T cell receptor beta chains from one sample, sequenced in a study of blood T cell repertoires in COVID-19. Clones were read by immunoSEQ multiplex PCR, and TCRdb kept only the in-frame ones, dropping some. The sample yields about 95,000 clones, about four fifths seen once. The sequenced material came from peripheral blood. The receptors derive from a man at least 80 years old with COVID-19, enrolled during active disease. Both conserved end residues are part of each CDR3. A D gene is named only where the DNA matches it firmly. Not every row has a clone size; where given, it reads once, few, many or a size class.

d_call j_call clone_size v_call cdr3_nt cdr3_aa
- TRBJ2-2 - TRBV5-1 TGCGCCAGCAGCTTGGGGATCCTCAGGGGAACTAAGAACACCGGGGAGCTGTTTTTT CASSLGILRGTKNTGELFF
TRBD2 TRBJ2-1 once TRBV2 TGTGCCAGCAGCCGCGATAGCGGGGGGGCTCTATGGGATGAGCAGTTCTTC CASSRDSGGALWDEQFF
- TRBJ1-1 - TRBV7-2 TGTGCCAGCAGCTTATCACAGGGCATCACTGAAGCTTTCTTT CASSLSQGITEAFF
- TRBJ2-3 - TRBV29-1 TGCAGCGTTGAGTCTAACACAGATACGCAGTATTTT CSVESNTDTQYF
- TRBJ1-2 - TRBV5-1 TGCGCCAGCAGCTTGTCCGCGGGACCCTACTATGGCTACACCTTC CASSLSAGPYYGYTF
- TRBJ2-7 - TRBV24-1 TGTGCCACCAACAACCGGGATAGTCGATCCTACGAGCAGTACTTC CATNNRDSRSYEQYF
TRBD1 TRBJ2-7 few TRBV2 TGTGCCACCCGATGGACAGGGGCGGCCTACGAGCAGTACTTC CATRWTGAAYEQYF
TRBD2 TRBJ2-2 - TRBV7-2 TGTGCCAGCAGCCCGACTAGCGGGGATACCGGGGAGCTGTTTTTT CASSPTSGDTGELFF
TRBD2 TRBJ2-7 - TRBV4-1 TGCGCCAGCAGCCAAGATAAGGTAGCGGGGGGAACGGGGTACGAGCAGTACTTC CASSQDKVAGGTGYEQYF
- TRBJ1-1 - TRBV2 TGTGCCAGCAGTGAAACAGGGAAGCCTGAAGCTTTCTTT CASSETGKPEAFF
- TRBJ2-3 - TRBV18 TGTGCCAGCTCAAACAGGGGCACAGATACGCAGTATTTT CASSNRGTDTQYF
- TRBJ2-7 few TRBV6-2/TRBV6-3 TGTGCCAGCAGCCAACAGGGTTACGAGCAGTACTTC CASSQQGYEQYF
- TRBJ2-3 - TRBV19 TGTGCCAGCAATATAGGCGGCTCCACAGATACGCAGTATTTT CASNIGGSTDTQYF
- TRBJ1-2 - TRBV30 TGTGCCTGGACTAGGACATCAAGTAGCTATGGCTACACCTTC CAWTRTSSSYGYTF
TRBD1 TRBJ1-6 few TRBV30 TGTGCCTGGACCGGGACAGGGGGCGGCTCTTCACCCCTCCACTTT CAWTGTGGGSSPLHF
- TRBJ1-1 - TRBV19 TGTGCCAGTAGTGTGACAGGCATGAACACTGAAGCTTTCTTT CASSVTGMNTEAFF
- TRBJ1-3 - TRBV11-2 TGTGCCAGCAGCCCCCCGGGTTCCTCTGGAAACACCATATATTTT CASSPPGSSGNTIYF
TRBD2 TRBJ2-3 - TRBV4-1 TGCGCCAGCAGCCAAGAGGGACTAGCGGGGAATGATTTTAGCACAGATACGCAGTATTTT CASSQEGLAGNDFSTDTQYF
TRBD1 TRBJ2-5 - TRBV5-4 TGTGCCAGCAGCACCCGGGACAGGGGGCCAGGAGAGACCCAGTACTTC CASSTRDRGPGETQYF
- TRBJ1-5 - TRBV2 TGTGCCAGCAGACCCGGGACAAATAATAATCAGCCCCAGCATTTT CASRPGTNNNQPQHF
TRBD2 TRBJ2-3 - TRBV3-1/TRBV3-2 TGTGCCAGCAGCCCCAGGACTAGCGGGGGACCCACAGATACGCAGTATTTT CASSPRTSGGPTDTQYF
TRBD2 TRBJ2-3 - TRBV28 TGTGCCAGCAGTCTTCTAGCGGGGCTTAGCACAGATACGCAGTATTTT CASSLLAGLSTDTQYF
TRBD2 TRBJ2-7 many TRBV9 TGTGCCAGCAGCGTAGGTGCAGCGGGACGGCCGAACGAGCAGTACTTC CASSVGAAGRPNEQYF
- TRBJ1-2 - TRBV6-5 TGTGCCAGCGCCCCGGGCAGGGTAAACTATGGCTACACCTTC CASAPGRVNYGYTF
TRBD1 TRBJ1-2 - TRBV6-5 TGTGCCAGCAGTTACTCGAGGGGGACAGGGGGCGGCTACACCTTC CASSYSRGTGGGYTF
- TRBJ2-2 - TRBV5-1 TGCGCCAGCAGCCCAATCTTACAGGGGGAGCTGTTTTTT CASSPILQGELFF
- TRBJ1-6 - TRBV4-1 TGCGCCAGCAGCCAGCAGACAGCTTTCAATTCACCCCTCCACTTT CASSQQTAFNSPLHF
- TRBJ2-5 - TRBV7-6 TGTGCCAGCAGCTTAGGCACGGTCCAAGAGACCCAGTACTTC CASSLGTVQETQYF
- TRBJ1-2 - TRBV28 TGTGCCAGCAGTTTATTGGTTGGTCGATCCCTTGGTAGGGGTGATGGCTACACCTTC CASSLLVGRSLGRGDGYTF
- TRBJ1-1 - TRBV7-8 TGTGCCAGCAGCTGGGGAGGGACCTTCGAAGCTTTCTTT CASSWGGTFEAFF
- TRBJ1-3 - TRBV5-1 TGCGCCAGCAGCTCCCAGGGAGGGGGGGTCTCTGGAAACACCATATATTTT CASSSQGGGVSGNTIYF
TRBD1 TRBJ1-4 many TRBV19 TGTGCCAGTAGGAAACTCCACGGGACAGGGGGAGTAAAACTGTTTTTT CASRKLHGTGGVKLFF
- TRBJ2-2 few TRBV28 TGTGCCAGCAGCGTCAGGGGTTCCGGGGAGCTGTTTTTT CASSVRGSGELFF